This T cell receptor beta chain was obtained from a study of glioma-infiltrating T cells. CDR1 SEHNR and CDR2 FQNEAQ come from the germline V gene (reference sequence). V shed 3 bases and J shed 8 bases, with 5 bases lying between them. CDR3 size: 11 residues. TCR alpha and beta CDR3 regions were amplified from RNA using iRepertoire nested multiplex PCR. A single record per CDR3 protein comes from TCRdb applying MiXCR to the multiplex PCR reads. The repertoire holds about 93,000 distinct CDR3 sequences, approximately 42% seen once, with less than 45% in the top ten. There are many counts of this clonotype.

The genes are TRBV7-9 and TRBJ2-1; no reliable D call. Sequencing was carried out using glioma tissue, nonneoplastic brain tissue, or PBMCs (not recorded which). This sequence was found in a human donor with low-grade glioma or glioblastoma, undergoing nonglioma brain surgery, or in good health (not recorded which). CDR3 bases: TGTGCCAGCAGCTTTACTTATGAGCAGTTCTTC. Translation gives CASSFTYEQFF.